Following are 16 T cell receptor beta chains from one sample sequenced in a study of monozygotic twins with inflammatory bowel disease. TCRdb re-called the 5' RACE reads and catalogs CDR3 proteins one per entry, DNA excluded. This table holds 310,000 or so distinct CDR3 sequences. The source material was blood. These receptors came from a human donor with ulcerative colitis or Crohn's disease, or a healthy co-twin of an affected twin (not recorded which).

The chain has TRBV20-1 and TRBJ1-1; TCRdb proposes TRBD1, but this gene call is untestable without DNA. The CDR3 contains 14 residues. Germline values: CDR1 DFQATT, CDR2 SNEGSKA (reference sequence). This chain's CDR3 is CSARETGGGLGAFF.

The V call is TRBV19, the J call TRBJ1-1; the D call from TCRdb, TRBD1, cannot be confirmed without DNA. Germline V CDR1 and CDR2: LNHDA, SQIVND (reference sequence). The CDR3 totals 17 residues. This CDR3 reads CASSMERGRSRATEAFF.

J is TRBJ2-1 and V is TRBV7-9; TCRdb indicates TRBD1, and absent DNA this call remains unverified. Germline values: CDR1 SEHNR, CDR2 FQNEAQ (reference sequence). This CDR3 has 17 amino acids. The CDR3 reads CASSLGTGPWGYNEQFF. The complete variable domain, with remaining parts taken from reference TRBV7-9 and TRBJ2-1, reads DTGVSQNPRHKITKRGQNVTFRCDPISEHNRLYWYRQTLGQGPEFLTYFQNEAQLEKSRLLSDRFSAERPKGSFSTLEIQRTEQGDSAMYLCASSLGTGPWGYNEQFFGPGTRLTVL.

The chain has TRBV12-3 or TRBV12-4 and TRBJ1-2; TCRdb indicates TRBD1, and absent DNA this call remains unverified. This CDR3 region has 14 residues. This chain's CDR3 is CASAFDAGVVGYTF.

This sequence joins TRBV20-1 and TRBJ2-4; TCRdb proposes TRBD2, but this gene call is untestable without DNA. Germline V gene sequence: CDR1 DFQATT, CDR2 SNEGSKA (reference sequence). CDR3 length: 15 amino acids. CDR3 residues: CSAPTGWGGGNIQYF.

The rearrangement links TRBV5-1 to TRBJ1-1; lacking DNA, the TRBD1 call made by TCRdb goes unchecked. Germline CDR1 and CDR2: SGHRS and YFSETQ. The CDR3 runs 14 residues. CDR3 residues: CASSSGQGIAEAFF. Using reference TRBV5-1 and TRBJ1-1 for the parts outside the CDR3, the full variable domain is KAGVTQTPRYLIKTRGQQVTLSCSPISGHRSVSWYQQTPGQGLQFLFEYFSETQRNKGNFPGRFSGRQFSNSRSEMNVSTLELGDSALYLCASSSGQGIAEAFFGQGTRLTVV.

The gene calls are TRBV29-1 and TRBJ1-2; the D gene TCRdb calls, TRBD1, cannot be checked with no DNA. This CDR3 is built from 14 residues. Germline assignment: CDR1 SQVTM and CDR2 ANQGSEA. The CDR3 loop is CSASDRDTNYGYTF.

V and J are TRBV20-1 and TRBJ2-1; the TCRdb D gene call, TRBD1, has no DNA to confirm it. CDR1 and CDR2 (germline): DFQATT, SNEGSKA (reference sequence). This CDR3 is 12 amino acids long. The CDR3 loop is CSARTGPNEQFF.

The rearrangement links TRBV4-1 to TRBJ1-5. CDR1 and CDR2 from the germline V gene are MGHRA and YSYEKL. The CDR3 is made up of 17 amino acids. CDR3 sequence: CASSQGRFMGSGQPQHF.

The CDR3 here is CSVEAGMNTEAFF. The gene calls are TRBV29-1 and TRBJ1-1. The CDR3 length is 13 residues. Germline values: CDR1 SQVTM, CDR2 ANQGSEA.

V is TRBV12-3 or TRBV12-4 and J is TRBJ2-7; TCRdb's D gene call, TRBD2, goes unchecked for lack of DNA. The CDR3 covers 17 residues. CDR3 amino acids: CASSFGPYWAGSYEQYF.

J is TRBJ2-2 and V is TRBV7-6; TCRdb indicates TRBD1, and absent DNA this call remains unverified. CDR3 size: 16 residues. Germline assignment: CDR1 SGHVS and CDR2 FNYEAQ. This chain's CDR3 is CASSPGLRGITGELFF.

This chain connects TRBV27 to TRBJ2-7; the TRBD2 assignment by TCRdb is unverifiable without DNA. This CDR3 comprises 16 residues. Germline V gene sequence: CDR1 MNHEY, CDR2 SMNVEV (reference sequence). CDR3 sequence reads: CASSSFRDYVSYEQYF.

V is TRBV5-1 and J is TRBJ2-7; with no DNA, the TCRdb D assignment of TRBD2 cannot be verified. The CDR3 spans 14 residues. The germline CDR1 and CDR2 sequences are SGHRS and YFSETQ. This CDR3 is CASSLTGGPSEQYF.

J is TRBJ1-1 and V is TRBV3-1; TCRdb picks TRBD1, but there is no DNA to check that call. This CDR3 is 13 amino acids long. Germline CDR1 reads LGHDT; CDR2 reads YNNKEL (reference sequence). Here the CDR3 reads CASSQDRPGEAFF.

CDR3 sequence reads: CASTRIDRGSQETQYF. The rearrangement joins TRBV5-6 to TRBJ2-5; TCRdb calls TRBD1, which cannot be checked without DNA. The CDR3 has 16 amino acids. In germline, CDR1 is SGHDT, CDR2 YYEEEE.